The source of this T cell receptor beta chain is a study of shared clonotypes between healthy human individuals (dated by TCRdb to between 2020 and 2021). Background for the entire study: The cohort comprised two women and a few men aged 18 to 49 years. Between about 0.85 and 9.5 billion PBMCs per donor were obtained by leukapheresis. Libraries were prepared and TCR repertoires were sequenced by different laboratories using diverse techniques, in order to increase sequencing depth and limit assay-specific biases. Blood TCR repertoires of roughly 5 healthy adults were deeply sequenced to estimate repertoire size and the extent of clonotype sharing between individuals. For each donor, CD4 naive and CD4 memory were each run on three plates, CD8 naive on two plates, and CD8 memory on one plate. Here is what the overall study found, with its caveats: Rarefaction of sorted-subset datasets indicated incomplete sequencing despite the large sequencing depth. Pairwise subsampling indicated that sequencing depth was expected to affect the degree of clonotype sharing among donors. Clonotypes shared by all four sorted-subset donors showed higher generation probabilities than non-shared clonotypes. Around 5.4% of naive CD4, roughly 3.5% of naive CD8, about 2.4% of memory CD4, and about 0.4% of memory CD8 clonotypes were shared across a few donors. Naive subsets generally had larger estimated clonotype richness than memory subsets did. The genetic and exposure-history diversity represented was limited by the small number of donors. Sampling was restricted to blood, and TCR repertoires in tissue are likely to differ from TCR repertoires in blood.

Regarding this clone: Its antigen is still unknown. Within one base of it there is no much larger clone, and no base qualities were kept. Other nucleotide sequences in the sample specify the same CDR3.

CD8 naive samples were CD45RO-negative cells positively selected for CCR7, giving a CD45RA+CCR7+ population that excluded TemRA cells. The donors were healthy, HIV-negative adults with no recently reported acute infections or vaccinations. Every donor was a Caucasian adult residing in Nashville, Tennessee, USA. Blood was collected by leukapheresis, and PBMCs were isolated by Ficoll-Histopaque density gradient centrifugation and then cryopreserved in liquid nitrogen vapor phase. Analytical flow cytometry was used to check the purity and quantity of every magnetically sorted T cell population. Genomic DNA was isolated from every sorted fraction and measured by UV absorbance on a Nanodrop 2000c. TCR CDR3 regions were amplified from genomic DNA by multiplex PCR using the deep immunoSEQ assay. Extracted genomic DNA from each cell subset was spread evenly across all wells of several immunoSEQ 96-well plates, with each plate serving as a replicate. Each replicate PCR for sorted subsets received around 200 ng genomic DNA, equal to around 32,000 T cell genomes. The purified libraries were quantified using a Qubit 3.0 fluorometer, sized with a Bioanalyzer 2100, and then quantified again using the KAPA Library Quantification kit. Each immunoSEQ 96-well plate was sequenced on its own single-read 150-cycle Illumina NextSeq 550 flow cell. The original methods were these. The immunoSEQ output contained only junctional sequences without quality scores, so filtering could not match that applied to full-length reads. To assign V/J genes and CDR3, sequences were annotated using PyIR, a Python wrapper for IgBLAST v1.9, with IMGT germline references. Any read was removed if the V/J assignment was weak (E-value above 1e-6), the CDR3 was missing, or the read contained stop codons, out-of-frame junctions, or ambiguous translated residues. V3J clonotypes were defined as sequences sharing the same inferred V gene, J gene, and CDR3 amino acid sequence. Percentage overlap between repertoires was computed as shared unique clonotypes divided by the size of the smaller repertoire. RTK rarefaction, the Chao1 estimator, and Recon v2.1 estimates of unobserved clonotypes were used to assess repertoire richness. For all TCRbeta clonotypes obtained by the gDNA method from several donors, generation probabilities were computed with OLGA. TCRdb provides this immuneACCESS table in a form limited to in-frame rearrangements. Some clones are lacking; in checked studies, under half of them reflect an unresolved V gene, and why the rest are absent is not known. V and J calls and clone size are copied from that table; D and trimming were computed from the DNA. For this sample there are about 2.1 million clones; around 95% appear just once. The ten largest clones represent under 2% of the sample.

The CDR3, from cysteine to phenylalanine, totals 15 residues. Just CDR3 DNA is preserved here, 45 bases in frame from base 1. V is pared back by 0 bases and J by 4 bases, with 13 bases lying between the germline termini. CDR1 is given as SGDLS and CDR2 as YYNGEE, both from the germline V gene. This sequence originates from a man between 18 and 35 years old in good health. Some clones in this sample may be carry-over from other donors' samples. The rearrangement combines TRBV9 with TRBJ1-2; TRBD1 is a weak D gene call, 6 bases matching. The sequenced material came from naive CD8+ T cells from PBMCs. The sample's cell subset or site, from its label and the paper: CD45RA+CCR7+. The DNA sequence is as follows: TGTGCCAGCAGCGTAGCTGCAGGGGCTGGCTATGGCTACACCTTC. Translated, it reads CASSVAAGAGYGYTF.